This entry is about one T cell receptor (beta chain). Its matching antigen is unknown. This sample stems from a study of shared clonotypes between healthy human individuals. V lost 0 bases to trimming and J lost 6 bases; unmatched junction nucleotides: 4. There are 15 residues in the CDR3. Looked up from germline, CDR1 is SGDLS and CDR2 is YYNGEE. Here immunoSEQ multiplex PCR was the method, and the copy in TCRdb shows in-frame clones only, minus some. The sample has approximately 1,500,000 clones; 95% to 97% are singletons. Whole-study findings and limits: Only blood was sampled, and tissue TCR repertoires likely differ from blood ones.

The study separated CD4+ cells into CD45RA+ naive and CD45RA-negative memory subsets. The receptor's source is a man aged 25 to 40 in good health. This rearrangement joins TRBV9 to TRBJ2-1; 9 bases are a match to TRBD2. The sequenced sample was naive CD4+ T cells sorted from blood. Subset meaning: CD45RA+ positively selected. This CDR3 is CASSVGTSATNEQFF. The CDR3 DNA is TGTGCCAGCAGCGTAGGGACTAGCGCCACCAATGAGCAGTTCTTC.